The 16 T cell receptor beta chains given below trace back to one sample, sequenced in a study of early T cells in non-severe SARS-CoV-2 infection (dated by TCRdb to 2020 to 2023). The library was generated by 5' RACE. This sample was sequenced with a NextSeq 500. In-frame beta chains were kept once TCRdb had trimmed the public reads at Q25 with fastp and called clones with MiXCR. Every CDR3 protein is listed once, alongside the most common genes and DNA of its rows. The sample contains 90,000 to 130,000 distinct CDR3 sequences, about 12% of them found a single time. Together, the top ten hold less than 3.5% of the sample. Sequenced material: whole blood. All receptors come from an adult who was a healthcare worker with PCR-confirmed SARS-CoV-2 infection or an uninfected control (not recorded which).

This clonotype was counted only a few times. The chain links TRBV4-1 to TRBJ2-1, with 7 bases aligning to TRBD1. CDR3 size: 16 residues. V lost 2 bases and J lost 1; bases outside the gene matches: 5. Germline values: CDR1 MGHRA, CDR2 YSYEKL. The CDR3 loop is CASSQRGQSSYNEQFF. In nucleotides, the CDR3 is TGCGCCAGCAGCCAACGGGGACAGTCGTCCTACAATGAGCAGTTCTTC.

The genes are TRBV29-1 and TRBJ2-7, with TRBD1 matching over 7 bases. Germline V gene sequence: CDR1 SQVTM, CDR2 ANQGSEA. The length of the CDR3 is 13 residues. The junction had 6 bases not matched to a gene; V was cut back by 7 bases and J by 0 bases. In nucleotides, the CDR3 is TGCAGCGGCCGTACAGGGGTCTCCTACGAGCAGTACTTC. Encoded protein: CSGRTGVSYEQYF.

This clonotype was seen repeatedly, ten times or more. The rearrangement joins TRBV6-2 or TRBV6-3 to TRBJ2-7; TRBD1 aligns across 9 bases. The CDR3 is 15 residues long. Trimming cost V 0 bases and J 6 bases; bases outside gene matches: 6. CDR1 MNHEY and CDR2 SVGEGT come from the germline V gene. CDR3 residues: CASSYSRGQGAEQYF. The CDR3 DNA is TGTGCCAGCAGTTACTCGAGGGGACAGGGTGCCGAGCAGTACTTC.

The chain employs TRBV9 and TRBJ2-1; TRBD2 agrees at 11 bases. The CDR3 is made up of 16 amino acids. After removal of 4 bases from V and 5 bases from J, the junction contained 8 bases not matched to a gene. Per the germline V gene, CDR1 is SGDLS and CDR2 is YYNGEE. The CDR3 DNA reads TGTGCCAGCAGCCCACGACTAGCGGGAAGCAACAATGAGCAGTTCTTC. Translating it yields CASSPRLAGSNNEQFF.

This clonotype was counted many times. This rearrangement joins TRBV18 to TRBJ1-1; no definite D call. The CDR3 runs to 13 residues. The V end was cut by 8 bases, the J end by 1 base, with 11 bases between. In germline, CDR1 is KGHSH, CDR2 LQKENI. For the CDR3, the DNA is TGTGCCAGCCGGGGAGAGGCGAACACTGAAGCTTTCTTT. The encoded protein is CASRGEANTEAFF.

This chain links TRBV20-1 with TRBJ2-1; 7 bases match TRBD2. Germline lookup yields CDR1 DFQATT and CDR2 SNEGSKA (reference sequence). The CDR3 length is 13 residues. V trimming: 2 bases; J trimming: 9 bases; junction bases outside the gene matches: 7. CDR3 sequence reads: CSARFPSGGEQFF. The CDR3 nucleotides are TGCAGTGCTAGATTTCCTAGCGGCGGTGAGCAGTTCTTC.

This clonotype was recorded a few times. V gene TRBV10-2 combines with J gene TRBJ2-3; unclear D gene. Germline loops: CDR1 WSHSY, CDR2 SAAADI. V gave up 4 bases and J gave up 1 base, with 12 bases separating them. The length of the CDR3 is 15 residues. CDR3 region: CASSGGFRGTDTQYF. In DNA, the CDR3 is TGCGCCAGCAGTGGGGGTTTTCGAGGCACAGATACGCAGTATTTT.

This clonotype has at least ten counts. The chain has TRBV11-2 and TRBJ2-1; TRBD2 agrees at 8 bases. V lost 6 bases and J lost 0; bases outside the gene matches: 7. Germline loops: CDR1 SGHAT, CDR2 FQNNGV. This CDR3 comprises 16 residues. The CDR3 here is CASRPSGFSSYNEQFF. CDR3 DNA sequence: TGTGCCAGCAGACCTAGCGGGTTCAGCTCCTACAATGAGCAGTTCTTC. The variable domain in full, completed from reference TRBV11-2 and TRBJ2-1, reads EAGVAQSPRYKIIEKRQSVAFWCNPISGHATLYWYQQILGQGPKLLIQFQNNGVVDDSQLPKDRFSAERLKGVDSTLKIQPAKLEDSAVYLCASRPSGFSSYNEQFFGPGTRLTVL.

The chain combines TRBV18 with TRBJ2-2; D remains unclear. CDR3 length equals 15 residues. The germline V gene encodes CDR1 KGHSH and CDR2 LQKENI. Trimming stripped 3 bases from V and 4 bases from J, with 12 bases between. The DNA of the CDR3 is TGTGCCAGCTCACCCCCCCTGGATTTCACCGGGGAGCTGTTTTTT. It translates to CASSPPLDFTGELFF.

This clonotype was seen only a few times. V and J are TRBV11-2 and TRBJ2-2; TRBD1 might be the D (5 bases). CDR3 length: 15 amino acids. Germline V gene data show CDR1 as SGHAT and CDR2 as FQNNGV. Deletions cut 5 bases from V and 1 base from J, with 11 bases between. CDR3 sequence (DNA): TGTGCCAGCAGCGATTACAGGTGGAACACCGGGGAGCTGTTTTTT. Protein product: CASSDYRWNTGELFF.

Only a few counts were recorded for this clonotype. The chain uses TRBV28 and TRBJ1-6; 8 nucleotides line up with TRBD1. The CDR3 runs to 15 residues. Germline CDR1 is MDHEN and CDR2 is SYDVKM. V gave up 5 bases and J gave up 8 bases; unmatched junction bases: 8. The CDR3 DNA follows: TGTGCCAGCAGTCCCTACCAGGGGGCGCATTCACCCCTCCACTTT. Protein sequence: CASSPYQGAHSPLHF.

The chain is built from TRBV2 and TRBJ2-3; D is ambiguous. V dropped 7 bases and J dropped 5 bases, with 7 bases sitting between them. Germline V gene sequence: CDR1 SNHLY, CDR2 FYNNEI. The CDR3 totals 11 residues. CDR3 sequence reads: CASKAKDTQYF. DNA of the CDR3: TGTGCCAGCAAGGCCAAAGATACGCAGTATTTT.

V and J are TRBV5-5 and TRBJ1-5; weak D call: TRBD1 (5 bases). CDR1 is SGHKS and CDR2 is YYEKEE in the germline V gene (reference sequence). The CDR3 covers 14 residues. V was trimmed by 0 bases and J by 7 bases, leaving 11 bases between them. CDR3: CASSLGVSGQPQHF. CDR3 nucleotides: TGTGCCAGCAGCTTGGGTGTTTCAGGGCAGCCCCAGCATTTT. Combining the CDR3 with reference TRBV5-5 and TRBJ1-5 gives the whole variable domain DAGVTQSPTHLIKTRGQQVTLRCSPISGHKSVSWYQQVLGQGPQFIFQYYEKEERGRGNFPDRFSARQFPNYSSELNVNALLLGDSALYLCASSLGVSGQPQHFGDGTRLSIL.

This clonotype was observed a few times. The rearrangement links TRBV11-2 to TRBJ1-1, with D perhaps matching TRBD1 (6 bases). The CDR3 covers 16 residues. Trimming shortened V by 5 bases and J by 1 base, and 17 bases separated the two germline ends. Germline V gene lookup returns CDR1 SGHAT and CDR2 FQNNGV. The CDR3 region has the DNA TGTGCCAGCAGCCGCTGGGGTTGGGGGGCGAACACTGAAGCTTTCTTT. It is translated as CASSRWGWGANTEAFF.

CDR3 coding DNA: TGTGCCAGCACCACAGGGGGGGTCCTCGAGCAGTACTTC. This translates into CASTTGGVLEQYF. This chain joins TRBV28 and TRBJ2-7, with D perhaps matching TRBD1 (8 bases). V shed 7 bases and J shed 6 bases, with 16 bases lying between them. Per germline, CDR1 MDHEN and CDR2 SYDVKM. The CDR3 totals 13 residues.

This clonotype has more than one count but fewer than ten. V is TRBV7-9 and J is TRBJ2-7; D possibly corresponds to TRBD2 (6 bases). The germline V gene encodes CDR1 SEHNR and CDR2 FQNEAQ (reference sequence). The CDR3 loop spans 15 amino acids. V lost 5 bases and J lost 2, with 16 bases in between. CDR3 residues: CASSPGGSLAYEQYF. The CDR3 nucleotides read TGTGCCAGCAGCCCTGGGGGGTCCTTAGCCTACGAGCAGTACTTC.